The rows below give T cell receptor beta chains drawn from one sample of a study of graft-versus-host responses after intestinal transplantation. Their antigens remain unidentified. TCRdb's copy holds only in-frame clones and misses some; the assay was immunoSEQ multiplex PCR. The sample lists around 110,000 clones, more than 85% occurring once. Specimen: unstimulated CD8+ T cells sorted from spleen or lymph node cells, collected before transplant. The receptor source for this set is a human donor who was the organ donor for an intestinal transplant. Both conserved end residues are part of each CDR3. The order of the fields is J gene, V gene, clone size, D gene, CDR3 DNA, CDR3 protein. The D gene is left open where the match is weak. Where a row states a size, it is once, few, many or the class of an expanded clone; other rows omit it.

j_gene: TRBJ2-3; v_gene: TRBV4-2; abundance: .; d_gene: TRBD1; CDR3nt: TGTGCCAGCAGCCAAACAGGGGGCAGCACAGATACGCAGTATTTT; CDR3aa: CASSQTGGSTDTQYF
j_gene: TRBJ2-3; v_gene: TRBV9; abundance: .; d_gene: .; CDR3nt: TGTGCCAGCAGCGTATCGGGGGTTAGGGATACGCAGTATTTT; CDR3aa: CASSVSGVRDTQYF
j_gene: TRBJ1-2; v_gene: TRBV6-5; abundance: .; d_gene: .; CDR3nt: TGTGCCAGCAGCCCCGGGACATTTAACTATGGCTACACCTTC; CDR3aa: CASSPGTFNYGYTF
j_gene: TRBJ1-2; v_gene: TRBV28; abundance: .; d_gene: .; CDR3nt: TGTGCCAGCAGTTTGGTACAGGCTACCAACTATGGCTACACCTTC; CDR3aa: CASSLVQATNYGYTF
j_gene: TRBJ2-1; v_gene: TRBV28; abundance: .; d_gene: TRBD2; CDR3nt: TGTGCCAGCAGTTTGTTAGCGGGGGATCCATACAATGAGCAGTTCTTC; CDR3aa: CASSLLAGDPYNEQFF
j_gene: TRBJ2-2; v_gene: TRBV5-6; abundance: .; d_gene: TRBD2; CDR3nt: TGTGCCAGCAATGGACTAGACACCGGGGAGCTGTTTTTT; CDR3aa: CASNGLDTGELFF
j_gene: TRBJ2-7; v_gene: TRBV28; abundance: .; d_gene: TRBD2; CDR3nt: TGTGCCAGCAGTTTCAGCGGGAGCTCCTACGAGCAGTACTTC; CDR3aa: CASSFSGSSYEQYF
j_gene: TRBJ2-3; v_gene: TRBV28; abundance: .; d_gene: TRBD2; CDR3nt: TGTGCCAGCAGTTTATTCGGCGGGAGCCGCGACTTGGATACGCAGTATTTT; CDR3aa: CASSLFGGSRDLDTQYF
j_gene: TRBJ2-7; v_gene: TRBV6-5; abundance: .; d_gene: .; CDR3nt: TGTGCCAGCAGGCCGGGGGACAGCTCCTACGAGCAGTACTTC; CDR3aa: CASRPGDSSYEQYF
j_gene: TRBJ1-5; v_gene: TRBV27; abundance: .; d_gene: .; CDR3nt: TGTGCCAGCAGTTTAAGGGGCTATAGCAATCAGCCCCAGCATTTT; CDR3aa: CASSLRGYSNQPQHF
j_gene: TRBJ2-7; v_gene: TRBV7-9; abundance: .; d_gene: .; CDR3nt: TGTGCCAGCAGCTCCGGGGCCTCCTACGAGCAGTACTTC; CDR3aa: CASSSGASYEQYF
j_gene: TRBJ2-7; v_gene: TRBV19; abundance: .; d_gene: .; CDR3nt: TGTGCCAGCAATCCGGGGGTATTGGGAGAGCAGTACTTC; CDR3aa: CASNPGVLGEQYF
j_gene: TRBJ2-7; v_gene: TRBV10-3; abundance: once; d_gene: .; CDR3nt: TGTGCCATCAGTGAGTTACCTCCGCAGGAGCAGTACTTC; CDR3aa: CAISELPPQEQYF